This T cell receptor (beta chain) was sequenced in a study of blood T cell repertoires in COVID-19. Background on the study: PBMCs, B-cell-depleted T cells, or T cells provided the cDNA or gDNA that made up the material.

V was pared by 5 bases and J by 9 bases, with 10 bases of the junction left unmatched. Germline CDR1 is SGHAT and CDR2 is FQDESV (reference sequence). This CDR3 region has 14 residues. The data were produced by immunoSEQ multiplex PCR, yet TCRdb's version contains in-frame clones alone and is incomplete. The sample has about 240,000 clones, over 65% seen once; the top ten hold 2.5% to 4%. The source is a woman of 80 years or more with acute or convalescent COVID-19. What was sequenced was peripheral blood. The genes are TRBV11-1 and TRBJ2-1; 7 bases are shared with TRBD2. CDR3 residues: CASSHPGVAGEQFF. The CDR3 DNA follows: TGTGCCAGCAGCCACCCTGGGGTAGCGGGTGAGCAGTTCTTC.